This is a list of T cell receptor beta chains from one sample in a study of T cells after yellow fever vaccination. TCRdb recomputed calls from the 5' RACE reads with MiXCR, one row per CDR3 protein. The repertoire holds 600,000 to 750,000 distinct CDR3 sequences, with around 12% as singletons. Material: PBMCs, obtained on the day of the yellow fever booster vaccination. The receptors originated from a young man who received the YFV17D yellow fever vaccine. Each CDR3 is given without its conserved first and last residue. Size tells how often a clone was seen (once, few, many) or the class of an expanded clone, and some rows leave it out.

size,J,V,CDR3
few,TRBJ2-1,TRBV4-2,ASSQDKLEQF
-,TRBJ2-1,TRBV7-2,ASSPKRESYNEQF
few,TRBJ1-1,TRBV19,ASSIVAGNTEAF
-,TRBJ2-1,TRBV15,ATSRDSPLTSAYNEQF
many,TRBJ2-7,TRBV7-2,ASSPRTGGYEQY
-,TRBJ2-1,TRBV5-5,ASRPTGTYNNEQF
-,TRBJ2-1,TRBV4-1,ASSQEPAGGTDEQF
once,TRBJ2-3,TRBV19,ASSAPRDSPSDTQY
few,TRBJ2-2,TRBV5-1,ASRNAPGELF
-,TRBJ1-6,TRBV9,ASSLTTGNGSPLH
-,TRBJ2-4,TRBV20-1,SARLGELAKNIQY
many,TRBJ1-2,TRBV29-1,SVGRRANYGYT
-,TRBJ1-2,TRBV6-2/TRBV6-3,ASYRVDYGYT
-,TRBJ2-7,TRBV12-3/TRBV12-4,ASTLGAGRSYEQY
few,TRBJ2-7,TRBV7-2,ASSLEPFNEQY
many,TRBJ2-1,TRBV7-9,ASSSTTRTRFQF
-,TRBJ1-2,TRBV14,ASSQGRQPPHGYT
few,TRBJ1-5,TRBV5-1,ASSLDGSDQPQH
-,-,TRBV6-2/TRBV6-3,ASWTGGLYRNQPQY
-,TRBJ1-2,TRBV5-4,ASSTRTQTNYGYT
few,TRBJ2-7,TRBV11-2,ASSLLLAGVDEQY
-,TRBJ2-2,TRBV7-2,ASSLTRDSGNTGELF
few,TRBJ1-2,TRBV12-3/TRBV12-4,ASSLSGDSDGYT
-,TRBJ2-2,TRBV28,ASSPWSGANTGELF
-,TRBJ2-7,TRBV5-1,ASSFSGGLAYEQY
few,TRBJ1-2,TRBV20-1,SASGRGRGYT
-,TRBJ2-1,TRBV29-1,SVDTGGPYNEQF
few,TRBJ2-5,TRBV20-1,SAPVTGFPETQY
few,TRBJ2-1,TRBV19,ASSIQSDNEQF
-,TRBJ1-1,TRBV14,ASSQDRGRAF
once,TRBJ2-3,TRBV7-2,ASSFDFGTQDTQY
-,TRBJ2-7,TRBV20-1,SATGLAGGYEQY
-,TRBJ2-7,TRBV7-2,ASSRTRGYEQY